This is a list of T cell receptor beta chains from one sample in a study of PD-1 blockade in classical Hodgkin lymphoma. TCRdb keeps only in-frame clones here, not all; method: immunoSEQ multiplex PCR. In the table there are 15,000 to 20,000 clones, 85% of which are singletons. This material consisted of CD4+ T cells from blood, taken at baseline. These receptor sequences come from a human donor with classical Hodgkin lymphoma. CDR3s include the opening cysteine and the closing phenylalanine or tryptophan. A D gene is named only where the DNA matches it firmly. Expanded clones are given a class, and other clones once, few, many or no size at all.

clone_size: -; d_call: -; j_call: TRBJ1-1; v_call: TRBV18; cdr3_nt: TGTGCCAGCTCACCATCTTCACAGGGGAACACTGAAGCTTTCTTT; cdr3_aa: CASSPSSQGNTEAFF
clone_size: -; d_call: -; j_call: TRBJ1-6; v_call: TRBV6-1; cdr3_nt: TGTGCCAGCAGTGATCCTAATTCACCCCTCCACTTT; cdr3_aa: CASSDPNSPLHF
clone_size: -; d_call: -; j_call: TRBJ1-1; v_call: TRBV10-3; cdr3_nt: TGTGCCATCAGTGAACGCAGGGAGGACACTGAAGCTTTCTTT; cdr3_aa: CAISERREDTEAFF
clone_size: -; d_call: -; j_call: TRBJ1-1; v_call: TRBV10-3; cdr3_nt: TGTGCCATCCAGGATTCGAACACTGAAGCTTTCTTT; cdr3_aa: CAIQDSNTEAFF
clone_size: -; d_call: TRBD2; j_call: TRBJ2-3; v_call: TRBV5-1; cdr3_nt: TGCGCCAGCAGCTCGGAAGCGGGAGGTCAAGATACGCAGTATTTT; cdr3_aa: CASSSEAGGQDTQYF
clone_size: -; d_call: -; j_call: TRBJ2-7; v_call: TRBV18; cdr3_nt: TGTGCCAGCTCACTCACCGGGCCACGCTACGAGCAGTACTTC; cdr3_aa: CASSLTGPRYEQYF
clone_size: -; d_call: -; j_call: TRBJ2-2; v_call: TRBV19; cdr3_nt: TGTGCCAGTAGGCATTATCACACCGGGGAGCTGTTTTTT; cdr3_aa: CASRHYHTGELFF
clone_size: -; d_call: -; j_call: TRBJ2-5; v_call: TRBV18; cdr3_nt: TGTGCCAGCTCACCAAGAGGGACCCAGTACTTC; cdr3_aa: CASSPRGTQYF
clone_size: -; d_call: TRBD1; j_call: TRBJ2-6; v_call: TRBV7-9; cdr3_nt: TGTGCCAGCAGCCAGGACAGGCCTTCTGGGGCCAACGTCCTGACTTTC; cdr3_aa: CASSQDRPSGANVLTF
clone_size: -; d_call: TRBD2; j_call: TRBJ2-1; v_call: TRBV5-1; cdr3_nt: TGCGCCAGCAGCTTTCTAGCGGGGTCTTACAATGAGCAGTTCTTC; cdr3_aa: CASSFLAGSYNEQFF
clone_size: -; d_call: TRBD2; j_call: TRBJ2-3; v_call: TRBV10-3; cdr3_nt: TGTGCCATCACTAGCGGACTTAACACAGATACGCAGTATTTT; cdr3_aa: CAITSGLNTDTQYF
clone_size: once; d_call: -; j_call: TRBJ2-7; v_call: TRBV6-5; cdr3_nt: TGTGCCAGCAGTTACTCGGAAGAAGGATACGAGCAGTACTTC; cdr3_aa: CASSYSEEGYEQYF
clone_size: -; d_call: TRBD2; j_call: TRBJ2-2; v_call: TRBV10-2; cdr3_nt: TGCGCCAGCATTAGCGGGGGGGCGAACACCGGGGAGCTGTTTTTT; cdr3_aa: CASISGGANTGELFF
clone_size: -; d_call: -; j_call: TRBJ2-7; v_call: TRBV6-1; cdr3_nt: TGTGCCAGCAGTGAGCGGGGTAGGTACGACGAGCAGTACTTC; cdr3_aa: CASSERGRYDEQYF
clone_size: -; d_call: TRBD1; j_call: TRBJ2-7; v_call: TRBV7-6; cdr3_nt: TGTGCCAGCAGCCCCAGCCAGGGGGTTTACGAGCAGTACTTC; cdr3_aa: CASSPSQGVYEQYF
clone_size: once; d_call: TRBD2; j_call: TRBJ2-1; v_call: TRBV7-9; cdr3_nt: TGTGCCAGCAGCGTCGGGACTAGCGGGAACTATGAGCAGTTCTTC; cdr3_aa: CASSVGTSGNYEQFF
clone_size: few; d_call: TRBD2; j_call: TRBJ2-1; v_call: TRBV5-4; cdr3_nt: TGTGCCAGCAGCAGCGGGAGGACCTACAATGAGCAGTTCTTC; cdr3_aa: CASSSGRTYNEQFF
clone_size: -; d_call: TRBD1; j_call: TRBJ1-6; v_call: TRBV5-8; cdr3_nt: TGTGCCAGCAGCTTCTTTTCGGGCAGGGGGGATTCACCCCTCCACTTT; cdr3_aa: CASSFFSGRGDSPLHF
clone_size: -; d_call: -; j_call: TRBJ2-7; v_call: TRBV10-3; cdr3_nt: TGTGCCATCAGTGGGACTCGAGACGCATCCTACGAGCAGTACTTC; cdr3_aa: CAISGTRDASYEQYF
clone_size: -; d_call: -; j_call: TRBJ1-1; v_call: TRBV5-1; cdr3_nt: TGCGCCAGCAGCTGGTTCGGGGGGCGGAACACTGAAGCTTTCTTT; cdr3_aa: CASSWFGGRNTEAFF
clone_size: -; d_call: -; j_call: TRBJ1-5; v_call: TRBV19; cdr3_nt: TGTGCCAGTAGTCTGGATAGCAATCAGCCCCAGCATTTT; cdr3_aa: CASSLDSNQPQHF
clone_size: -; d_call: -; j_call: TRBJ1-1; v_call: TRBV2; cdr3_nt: TGTGCCAGCAGTGCAGATATGAACACTGAAGCTTTCTTT; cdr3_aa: CASSADMNTEAFF
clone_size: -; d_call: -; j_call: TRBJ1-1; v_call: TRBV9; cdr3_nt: TGTGCCAGCAGCGTAGGTGGGGGGGCTATACCCAACACTGAAGCTTTCTTT; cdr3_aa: CASSVGGGAIPNTEAFF
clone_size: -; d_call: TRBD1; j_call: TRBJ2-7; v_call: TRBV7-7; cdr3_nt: TGTGCTAGCAGCCCTAGCTGGGACAGGTCCTACGAGCAGTACTTC; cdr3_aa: CASSPSWDRSYEQYF
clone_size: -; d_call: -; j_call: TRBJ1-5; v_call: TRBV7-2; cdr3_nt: TGTGCCAGCAGCTTAGGGGGCCGGGACAATCAGCCCCAGCATTTT; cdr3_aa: CASSLGGRDNQPQHF
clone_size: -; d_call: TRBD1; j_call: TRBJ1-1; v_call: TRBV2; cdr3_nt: TGTGCCAGCAGTCAACAGACAGGGGTGCGTACTGAAGCTTTCTTT; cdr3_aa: CASSQQTGVRTEAFF
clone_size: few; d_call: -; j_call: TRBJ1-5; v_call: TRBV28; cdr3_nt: TGTGCCAGCAGTAAGCAGACCTATAGCAATCAGCCCCAGCATTTT; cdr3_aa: CASSKQTYSNQPQHF
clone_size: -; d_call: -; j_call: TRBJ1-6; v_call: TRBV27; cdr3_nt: TGTGCCAGCAGTGAGGGATTCTATAATTCACCCCTCCACTTT; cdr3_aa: CASSEGFYNSPLHF
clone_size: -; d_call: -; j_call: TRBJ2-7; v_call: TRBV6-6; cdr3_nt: TGTGCCAGCGGCGGGACAGCTGCCTACGAGCAGTACTTC; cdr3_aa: CASGGTAAYEQYF
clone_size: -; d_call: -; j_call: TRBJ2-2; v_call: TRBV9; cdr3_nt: TGTGCCAGCAGCCCCTATGGCCTGAACACCGGGGAGCTGTTTTTT; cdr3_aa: CASSPYGLNTGELFF
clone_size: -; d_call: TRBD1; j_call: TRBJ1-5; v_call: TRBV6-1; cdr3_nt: TGTGCCAGCAGTTGGGACAGGGTATCCCAGCCCCAGCATTTT; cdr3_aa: CASSWDRVSQPQHF
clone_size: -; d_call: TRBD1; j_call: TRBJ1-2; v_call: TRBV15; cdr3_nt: TGTGCCACCTCGATCGACAGGGTTCACTATGGCTACACCTTC; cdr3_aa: CATSIDRVHYGYTF
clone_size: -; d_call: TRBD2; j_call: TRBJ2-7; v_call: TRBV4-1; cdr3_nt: TGCGCCAGCAGCCAAGATCGACTAGCCCGTAGCTCCTACGAGCAGTACTTC; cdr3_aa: CASSQDRLARSSYEQYF
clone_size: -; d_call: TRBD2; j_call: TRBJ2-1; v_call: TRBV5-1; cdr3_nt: TGCGCCAGCAGCTTCTCCCTAGCGGGGGGGGACAATGAGCAGTTCTTC; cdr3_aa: CASSFSLAGGDNEQFF
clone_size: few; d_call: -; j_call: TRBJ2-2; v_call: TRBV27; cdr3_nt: TGTGCCAGCAGTTTCAAGACCGGGGAGCTGTTTTTT; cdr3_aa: CASSFKTGELFF
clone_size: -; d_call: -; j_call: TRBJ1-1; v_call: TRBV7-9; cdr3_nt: TGTGCCAGCAGCTTAGGTCAGGGACACCACACTGAAGCTTTCTTT; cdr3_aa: CASSLGQGHHTEAFF